The clone carrying this TCR beta chain was seen only a few times. Its antigen is currently unknown. The CDR3 contains 14 residues. Deletions cut 5 bases from V and 1 base from J, with 12 bases between. CDR1 and CDR2 (germline): SGHRS, YFSETQ. This sample stems from a study of cytomegalovirus exposure and HLA in healthy donors. This PCR relied on a set of 60 Vbeta primers and 13 Jbeta primers. Sequenced by immunoSEQ multiplex PCR; TCRdb stores in-frame clones only, minus some. The sample consists of under 150,000 clones, 64% of them appearing once. General observations from the study: A later analysis showed HLA-associated TCR beta chains outstripping equally common others in clonal expansion. Being indistinguishable, some V segments were excluded, TRBV6-2 and TRBV6-3 among them. TCR sequences were mostly rare, though some public TCRs occurred in many donors.

Sequencing was carried out using PBMCs. This TCR derives from a woman aged 40 to 49 in good health and CMV-seronegative. The V gene is TRBV5-1, the J gene TRBJ1-2; no clear D. Written as DNA, the CDR3 is TGCGCCAGCAGTCCCGGACTGCTTAACTATGGCTACACCTTC. The encoded protein is CASSPGLLNYGYTF.